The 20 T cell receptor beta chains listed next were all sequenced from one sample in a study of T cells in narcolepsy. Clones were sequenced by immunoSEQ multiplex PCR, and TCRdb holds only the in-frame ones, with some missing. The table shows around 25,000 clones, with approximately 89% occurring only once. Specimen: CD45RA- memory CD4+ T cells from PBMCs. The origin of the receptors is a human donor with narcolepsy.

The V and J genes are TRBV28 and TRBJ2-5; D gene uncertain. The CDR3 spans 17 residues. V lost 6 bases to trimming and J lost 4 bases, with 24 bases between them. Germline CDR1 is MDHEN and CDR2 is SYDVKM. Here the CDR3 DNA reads TGTGCCAGCAGGGTGATACGTCGCGGATCCGGCGGAGAGACCCAGTACTTC. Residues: CASRVIRRGSGGETQYF.

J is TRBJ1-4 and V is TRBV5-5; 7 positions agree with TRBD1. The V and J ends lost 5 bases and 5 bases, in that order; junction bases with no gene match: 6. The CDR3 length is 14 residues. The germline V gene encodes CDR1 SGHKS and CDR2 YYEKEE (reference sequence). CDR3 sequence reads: CASSQTGSNEKLFF. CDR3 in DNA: TGTGCCAGCAGTCAGACAGGGTCCAATGAAAAACTGTTTTTT.

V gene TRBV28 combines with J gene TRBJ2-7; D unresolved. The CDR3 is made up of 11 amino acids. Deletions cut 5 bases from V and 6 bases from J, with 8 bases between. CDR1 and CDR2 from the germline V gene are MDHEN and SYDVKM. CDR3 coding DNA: TGTGCCAGCAGTGATGAAGGCGAGCAGTACGTC. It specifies CASSDEGEQYV.

CDR3 bases: TGTGCCAGCAGCGTTCTCCCGGGACTAGCTTCCACCGGGGAGCTGTTTTTT. This encodes CASSVLPGLASTGELFF. The rearrangement uses TRBV9 and TRBJ2-2, with 9 bases that match TRBD2. The CDR3 totals 17 residues. Per germline, CDR1 SGDLS and CDR2 YYNGEE. With 2 bases clipped from V and 4 bases from J, the junction kept 9 bases outside the gene matches.

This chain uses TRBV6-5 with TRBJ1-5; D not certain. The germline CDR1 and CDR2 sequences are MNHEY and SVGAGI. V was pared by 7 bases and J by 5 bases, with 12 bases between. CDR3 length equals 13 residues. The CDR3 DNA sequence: TGTGCCAGCAATGAGGACCGGTATCAGCCCCAGCATTTT. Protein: CASNEDRYQPQHF.

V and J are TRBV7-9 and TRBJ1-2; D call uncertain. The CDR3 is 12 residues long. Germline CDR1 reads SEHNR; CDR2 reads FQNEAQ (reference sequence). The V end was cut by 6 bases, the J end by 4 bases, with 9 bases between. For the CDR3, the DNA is TGTGCCAGCAGTGGGGTAGGCTATGGCTACACCTTC. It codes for CASSGVGYGYTF.

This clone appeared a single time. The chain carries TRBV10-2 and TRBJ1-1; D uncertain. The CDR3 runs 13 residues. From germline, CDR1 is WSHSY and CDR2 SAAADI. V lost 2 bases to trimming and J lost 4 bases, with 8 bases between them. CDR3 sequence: CASSEGVGTEAFF. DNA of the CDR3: TGCGCCAGCAGTGAGGGGGTTGGCACTGAAGCTTTCTTT.

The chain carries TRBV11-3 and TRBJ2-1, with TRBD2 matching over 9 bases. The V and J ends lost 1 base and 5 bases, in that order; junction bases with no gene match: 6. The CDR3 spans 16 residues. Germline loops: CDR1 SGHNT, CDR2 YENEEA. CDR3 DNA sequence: TGTGCCAGCAGCTTAGGTAATAGCGGGGGCAACAATGAGCAGTTCTTC. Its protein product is CASSLGNSGGNNEQFF.

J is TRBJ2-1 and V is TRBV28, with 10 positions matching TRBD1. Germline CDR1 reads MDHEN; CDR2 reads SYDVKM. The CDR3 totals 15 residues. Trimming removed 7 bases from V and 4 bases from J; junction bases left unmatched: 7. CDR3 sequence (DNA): TGTGCCAGCACCTGGGGGACAGGGGTTTACAATGAGCAGTTCTTC. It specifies CASTWGTGVYNEQFF.

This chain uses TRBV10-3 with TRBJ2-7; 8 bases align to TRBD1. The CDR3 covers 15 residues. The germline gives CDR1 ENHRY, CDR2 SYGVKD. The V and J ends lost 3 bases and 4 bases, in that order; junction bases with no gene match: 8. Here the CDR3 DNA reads TGTGCCATCAGTGATCGACAGGGGAGGACTTACGAGCAGTACTTC. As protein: CAISDRQGRTYEQYF.

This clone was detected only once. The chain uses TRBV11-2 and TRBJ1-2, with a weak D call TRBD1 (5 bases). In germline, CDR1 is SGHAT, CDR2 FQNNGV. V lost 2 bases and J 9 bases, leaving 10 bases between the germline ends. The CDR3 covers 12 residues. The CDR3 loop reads CASSLSGRSYTF. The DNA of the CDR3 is TGTGCCAGCAGCTTATCAGGGAGGAGCTACACCTTC.

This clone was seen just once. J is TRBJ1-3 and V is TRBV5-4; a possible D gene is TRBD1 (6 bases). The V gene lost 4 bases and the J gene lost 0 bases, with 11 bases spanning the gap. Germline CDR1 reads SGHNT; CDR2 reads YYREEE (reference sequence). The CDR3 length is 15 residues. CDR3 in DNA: TGTGCCAGCAGCCCTACAGGGAGCTCTGGAAACACCATATATTTT. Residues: CASSPTGSSGNTIYF.

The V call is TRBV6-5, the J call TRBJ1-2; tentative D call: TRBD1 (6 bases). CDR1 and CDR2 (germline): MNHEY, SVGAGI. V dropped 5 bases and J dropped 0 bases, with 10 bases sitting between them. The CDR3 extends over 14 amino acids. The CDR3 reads CASSGQTANYGYTF. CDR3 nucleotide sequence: TGTGCCAGCAGTGGACAGACCGCTAACTATGGCTACACCTTC.

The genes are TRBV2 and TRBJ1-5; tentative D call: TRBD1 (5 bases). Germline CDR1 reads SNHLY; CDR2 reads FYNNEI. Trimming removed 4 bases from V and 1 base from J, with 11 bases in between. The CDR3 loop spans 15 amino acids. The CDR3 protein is CASSGGRGSNQPQHF. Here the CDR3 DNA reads TGTGCCAGCAGTGGGGGGAGGGGAAGCAATCAGCCCCAGCATTTT.

In nucleotides, the CDR3 is TGTGCCAGCAGTTTAGGGTTGGGAGGGAACACTGAAGCTTTCTTT. Translated: CASSLGLGGNTEAFF. The rearrangement uses TRBV27 and TRBJ1-1; the D is unclear. This CDR3 is built from 15 residues. Germline CDR1 is MNHEY and CDR2 is SMNVEV (reference sequence). V was cut by 2 bases and J by 1 base, with 11 bases left in between.

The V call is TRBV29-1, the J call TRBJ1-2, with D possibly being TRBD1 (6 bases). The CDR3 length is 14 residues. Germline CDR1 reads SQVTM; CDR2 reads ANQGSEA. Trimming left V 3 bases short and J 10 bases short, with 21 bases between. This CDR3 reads CSVDRGGSGRVYTF. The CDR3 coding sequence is TGCAGCGTTGATAGGGGGGGATCGGGTCGAGTCTACACCTTC. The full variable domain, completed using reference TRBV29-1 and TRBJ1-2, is SAVISQKPSRDICQRGTSLTIQCQVDSQVTMMFWYRQQPGQSLTLIATANQGSEATYESGFVIDKFPISRPNLTFSTLTVSNMSPEDSSIYLCSVDRGGSGRVYTFGSGTRLTVV.

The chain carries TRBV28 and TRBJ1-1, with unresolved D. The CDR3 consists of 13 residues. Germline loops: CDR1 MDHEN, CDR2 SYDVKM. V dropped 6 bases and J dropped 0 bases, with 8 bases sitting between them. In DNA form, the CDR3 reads TGTGCCAGCAGCCCACTATTGAACACTGAAGCTTTCTTT. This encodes CASSPLLNTEAFF.

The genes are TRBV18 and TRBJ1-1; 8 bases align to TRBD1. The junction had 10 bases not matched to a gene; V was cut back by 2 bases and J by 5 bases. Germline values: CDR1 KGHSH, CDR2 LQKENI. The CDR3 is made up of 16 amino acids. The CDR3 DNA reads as TGTGCCAGCTCACCAAGTTGGTGGACAGGGAAGACTGAAGCTTTCTTT. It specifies CASSPSWWTGKTEAFF.

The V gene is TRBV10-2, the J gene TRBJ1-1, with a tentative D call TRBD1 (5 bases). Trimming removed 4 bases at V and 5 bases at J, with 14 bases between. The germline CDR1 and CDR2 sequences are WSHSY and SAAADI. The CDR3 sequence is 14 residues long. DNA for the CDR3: TGCGCCAGCAGTGTACCGGGGCTGGGGACTGAAGCTTTCTTT. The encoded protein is CASSVPGLGTEAFF.

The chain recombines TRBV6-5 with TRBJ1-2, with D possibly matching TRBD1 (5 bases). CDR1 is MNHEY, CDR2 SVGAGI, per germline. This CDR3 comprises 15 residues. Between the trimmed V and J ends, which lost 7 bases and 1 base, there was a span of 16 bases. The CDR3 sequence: CASTRTGQNNYGYTF. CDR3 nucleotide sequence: TGTGCCAGCACCCGTACGGGGCAGAATAACTATGGCTACACCTTC.